This T cell receptor beta chain was identified in a study of T cell responses to AZD1222 COVID-19 vaccine. Sequencing was performed with immunoSEQ multiplex PCR; in TCRdb, only in-frame clones are kept and a portion is missing. The data contain around 100,000 clones, 70% to 90% of them singletons. CDR3 length: 14 amino acids. The germline V gene has CDR1 ENHRY and CDR2 SYGVKD. Trimming removed 5 bases at V and 2 bases at J, with 9 bases between. The starting material was peripheral blood, obtained on day 0 of AZD1222 vaccination. The origin of this receptor is an adult in good health. This chain uses TRBV10-3 with TRBJ1-4, with a possible D match to TRBD1 (6 bases). CDR3 sequence (DNA): TGTGCCATCAGTCGGGACACTACTAATGAAAAACTGTTTTTT. Its protein product is CAISRDTTNEKLFF.